One sample yielded the 30 T cell receptor beta chains listed below, sequenced in a study of blood T cell repertoires in COVID-19. The protocol was immunoSEQ multiplex PCR, while the TCRdb copy is restricted to in-frame clones and leaves out a portion. Of about 100,000 clones listed, more than 65% were seen once; the top ten hold about an eighth. Specimen: peripheral blood. These receptors were collected from a woman between 65 and 79 years old with acute or convalescent COVID-19.

The chain is built from TRBV19 and TRBJ2-3, with 8 bases fitting TRBD1. After removal of 5 bases from V and 3 bases from J, the junction contained 13 bases not matched to a gene. Germline V gene data show CDR1 as LNHDA and CDR2 as SQIVND (reference sequence). CDR3 length: 17 residues. CDR3 sequence (DNA): TGTGCCAGTAGTGTAGGACAGGGTTATCCTCCGACAGATACGCAGTATTTT. This encodes CASSVGQGYPPTDTQYF.

This chain joins TRBV6-1 and TRBJ1-5; no reliable D call. Trimming pared 1 base from V and 0 bases from J, leaving 7 bases between. This CDR3 spans 15 amino acids. Germline V gene data show CDR1 as MNHNS and CDR2 as SASEGT. The CDR3 here is CASSEGLNSNQPQHF. In DNA, the CDR3 is TGTGCCAGCAGTGAAGGGCTGAATAGCAATCAGCCCCAGCATTTT.

There are a few counts of this clone. This chain links TRBV27 with TRBJ1-2; no firm D call. The CDR3 has 14 residues. CDR1 and CDR2 from the germline V gene are MNHEY and SMNVEV (reference sequence). V shed 2 bases and J shed 6 bases, with 13 bases lying between them. Written as DNA, the CDR3 is TGTGCCAGCAGTTTAATGGGCAGCACCAATGGCTACACCTTC. Encoded protein: CASSLMGSTNGYTF.

This clone appeared once. This sample also contains other DNA sequences that code for the same CDR3. This CDR3 reads CASSLGQEAGELFF. The CDR3 region has the DNA TGTGCCAGCAGCTTGGGGCAGGAGGCCGGGGAGCTGTTTTTT. The J gene is TRBJ2-2, the V gene TRBV5-8; maybe TRBD2 (5 bases). V lost 0 bases and J 6 bases, leaving 9 bases between the germline ends. The CDR3 is made up of 14 amino acids. The germline V gene encodes CDR1 SGHTS and CDR2 YDEGEE.

The chain carries TRBV4-3 and TRBJ1-5, with D unclear. This CDR3 contains 18 residues. The V end lost 0 bases, the J end lost 1 base, and 16 bases lay between the germline ends. Germline values: CDR1 LGHNA, CDR2 YSLEER. The CDR3 coding sequence is TGCGCCAGCAGCCAAGATCTAGGAGGGCTGGGGAGCAATCAGCCCCAGCATTTT. Its protein is CASSQDLGGLGSNQPQHF.

This sequence joins TRBV6-2 or TRBV6-3 and TRBJ2-1; 9 bases map to TRBD1. V lost 6 bases to trimming and J lost 7 bases; unmatched junction nucleotides: 16. The CDR3 runs 17 residues. The V gene's germline CDR1 is MNHEY and CDR2 SVGEGT. The CDR3 DNA reads TGTGCCAGCAGCAAAACCGGGACAGGGAGGGGAAAGAATGAGCAGTTCTTC. This translates into CASSKTGTGRGKNEQFF.

The V call is TRBV5-1, the J call TRBJ2-1, with a tentative D call TRBD2 (7 bases). Between the trimmed V and J ends, which lost 4 bases and 7 bases, there was a span of 21 bases. Looked up from germline, CDR1 is SGHRS and CDR2 is YFSETQ. The CDR3 contains 16 residues. The DNA for the CDR3 is TGCGCCAGCAGCGCCACCCTAGCGGAGGGGGGTAATGAGCAGTTCTTC. Protein product: CASSATLAEGGNEQFF.

V gene TRBV29-1 combines with J gene TRBJ1-2, with 11 bases matching TRBD1. J was trimmed by 1 base and V by 6 bases; bases with no gene match: 7. Germline CDR1 and CDR2: SQVTM and ANQGSEA. The CDR3 has 15 amino acids. DNA of the CDR3: TGCAGCGTCGGGACAGGGGGTACTGTTAACTATGGCTACACCTTC. Translation: CSVGTGGTVNYGYTF. Supplemented by reference TRBV29-1 and TRBJ1-2, the full variable domain reads SAVISQKPSRDICQRGTSLTIQCQVDSQVTMMFWYRQQPGQSLTLIATANQGSEATYESGFVIDKFPISRPNLTFSTLTVSNMSPEDSSIYLCSVGTGGTVNYGYTFGSGTRLTVV.

The rearrangement links TRBV4-1 to TRBJ2-1, with 11 bases lining up with TRBD1. The CDR3 runs to 15 residues. The germline CDR1 and CDR2 sequences are MGHRA and YSYEKL. V gave up 4 bases and J gave up 3 bases; unmatched junction bases: 2. CDR3 DNA: TGCGCCAGCAGCCGGGACAGGGGGTTCTACAATGAGCAGTTCTTC. It codes for CASSRDRGFYNEQFF.

The V and J genes are TRBV6-1 and TRBJ2-2, with 14 nucleotides matching TRBD2. J gave up 8 bases and V 4 bases, and 6 bases lay outside the gene matches. Germline V CDR1 and CDR2: MNHNS, SASEGT. The CDR3 is made up of 16 amino acids. CDR3 coding DNA: TGTGCCAGCAGTGCCCGACTAGCGGGGGGGCTAGGGGAGCTGTTTTTT. It is translated as CASSARLAGGLGELFF.

This clone has more than one count but fewer than ten. The chain is built from TRBV5-6 and TRBJ2-7, with 14 bases fitting TRBD2. Germline CDR1 SGHDT, CDR2 YYEEEE. The ends lost 2 bases at V and 6 bases at J; junction bases unmatched: 4. The CDR3 has 15 amino acids. CDR3 loop: CASSFPGLAGVEQYV. The CDR3 DNA reads TGTGCCAGCAGCTTTCCGGGACTAGCGGGGGTCGAGCAGTACGTC.

This chain joins TRBV29-1 and TRBJ1-1, with a possible D match to TRBD1 (5 bases). Trimming cost V 2 bases and J 7 bases, with 17 bases left between them. Germline loops: CDR1 SQVTM, CDR2 ANQGSEA. The CDR3 covers 14 residues. The CDR3 sequence: CSVERGVVGNEAFF. CDR3 in DNA: TGCAGCGTTGAACGGGGGGTGGTAGGAAATGAAGCTTTCTTT.

This clone was counted a single time. The chain uses TRBV23-1 and TRBJ1-3, with D possibly TRBD1 on 6 matching bases. TRBV23-1 is classed as an ORF, of uncertain function. The CDR3 length is 15 residues. V shed 4 bases and J shed 5 bases, with 15 bases lying between them. The CDR3: CASSRVGQGRNTIYF. The CDR3, as DNA: TGCGCCAGCAGTCGGGTTGGGCAGGGGCGAAACACCATATATTTT.

J is TRBJ2-2 and V is TRBV9; D remains unclear. Trimming left V 0 bases short and J 3 bases short, with 3 bases between. Per germline, CDR1 SGDLS and CDR2 YYNGEE. This CDR3 region has 13 residues. The CDR3 here is CASSVADTGELFF. CDR3 sequence (DNA): TGTGCCAGCAGCGTAGCCGACACCGGGGAGCTGTTTTTT.

The chain employs TRBV30 and TRBJ2-1; 7 bases are a match to TRBD2. This CDR3 comprises 15 residues. The ends lost 7 bases at V and 0 bases at J; junction bases unmatched: 9. Germline CDR1 and CDR2: GTSNPN and SVGIG (reference sequence). DNA of the CDR3: TGTGCCTATATCTACGGGGGGAGCTCCTACAATGAGCAGTTCTTC. It is translated as CAYIYGGSSYNEQFF.

The chain combines TRBV7-9 with TRBJ1-4; TRBD1 might be the D (5 bases). V was shortened by 5 bases and J by 15 bases, with 19 bases between the two germline ends. The length of the CDR3 is 13 residues. Germline CDR1 and CDR2: SEHNR and FQNEAQ (reference sequence). In DNA form, the CDR3 reads TGTGCCAGCAGCCCCGACTCGGGGGGGAAGTTGTTTTTT. This gives the protein CASSPDSGGKLFF.

The chain employs TRBV21-1 and TRBJ1-3; TRBD1 reflects the table's D call only, with no check against the DNA. TRBV21-1 is listed as a pseudogene. This CDR3 is 18 amino acids long. The DNA for the CDR3 is TGTGCCAGCAGCAAGAAGTTTCCCAGGTCTTACTCTGGAAACACCATATATTTT. Protein: CASSKKFPRSYSGNTIYF.

In this sample, this clone turned up a few times. The rearrangement joins TRBV10-3 to TRBJ2-7, with TRBD1 as a possible D gene (6 bases). Germline V gene lookup returns CDR1 ENHRY and CDR2 SYGVKD. This CDR3 spans 15 amino acids. V was shortened by 4 bases and J by 5 bases, with 18 bases between the two germline ends. As DNA, the CDR3 is TGTGCCATCAGTGCCGACGGGACACCGAGGGACGAGCAGTACGTC. It translates to CAISADGTPRDEQYV.

This chain connects TRBV20-1 to TRBJ2-2; TRBD1 matches at 7 bases. Germline values: CDR1 DFQATT, CDR2 SNEGSKA (reference sequence). The CDR3 consists of 14 residues. V shed 3 bases, J shed 7 bases, and the junction held 8 bases outside the gene matches. The CDR3 spells CSASPTGQGGELFF. In nucleotides, the CDR3 is TGCAGTGCTAGTCCGACAGGGCAGGGCGGGGAGCTGTTTTTT.

About this clone itself: The sample contains more than one DNA sequence encoding this CDR3. The chain combines TRBV9 with TRBJ1-1; a weak D match, TRBD1 (6 bases). CDR1 is SGDLS and CDR2 is YYNGEE in the germline V gene. This CDR3 has 14 amino acids. The V gene lost 0 bases and the J gene lost 4 bases, with 10 bases spanning the gap. As DNA, the CDR3 is TGTGCCAGCAGCGTAGCGGGGGGCAGCACTGAAGCTTTCTTT. As protein: CASSVAGGSTEAFF.

In DNA form, the CDR3 reads TGTGCCAGCAGTGAGTTTCAGAAAAACATTCAGTACTTC. It specifies CASSEFQKNIQYF. V usage is TRBV25-1 and J usage is TRBJ2-4; D ambiguous. V lost 3 bases to trimming and J lost 4 bases, with 7 bases between them. Germline CDR1 and CDR2: MGHDK and SYGVNS. The CDR3 is 13 amino acids.

This clone was counted between two and nine times. The CDR3 nucleotides are TGCGCCAGCCAGGGAGACCGTGACAGGTTTGACACCGGGGAGCTGTTTTTT. It translates to CASQGDRDRFDTGELFF. The V and J genes are TRBV5-1 and TRBJ2-2; D possibly corresponds to TRBD1 (6 bases). Trimming shortened V by 7 bases and J by 3 bases, and 22 bases separated the two germline ends. Germline-derived CDR1 and CDR2 are SGHRS and YFSETQ. CDR3 length: 17 residues.

V and J are TRBV29-1 and TRBJ1-3; 8 bases are a match to TRBD1. J was trimmed by 0 bases and V by 4 bases; bases with no gene match: 5. The germline V gene has CDR1 SQVTM and CDR2 ANQGSEA. The CDR3 loop spans 15 amino acids. CDR3 residues: CSVGDRMSSGNTIYF. In nucleotides, the CDR3 is TGCAGCGTTGGGGACAGGATGAGCTCTGGAAACACCATATATTTT.

This sequence joins TRBV19 and TRBJ2-1; perhaps TRBD1 as D (5 bases). The CDR3 runs to 11 residues. Per germline, CDR1 LNHDA and CDR2 SQIVND (reference sequence). Deletions cut 9 bases from V and 4 bases from J, with 7 bases between. In nucleotides, the CDR3 is TGTGCCAGCACAGGTTACAATGAGCAGTTCTTC. Translating gives CASTGYNEQFF.

The chain recombines TRBV28 with TRBJ1-4; the D gene is possibly TRBD1 (5 bases). V was clipped by 7 bases and J by 5 bases, with 20 bases between them. From germline, CDR1 is MDHEN and CDR2 SYDVKM. This CDR3 spans 16 amino acids. CDR3 amino acids: CASKSSGGVQNEKLFF. Written as DNA, the CDR3 is TGTGCCAGCAAAAGTTCTGGGGGGGTTCAAAATGAAAAACTGTTTTTT.

The J gene is TRBJ1-1, the V gene TRBV19, with 9 positions matching TRBD1. The germline V gene encodes CDR1 LNHDA and CDR2 SQIVND (reference sequence). With 10 bases clipped from V and 3 bases from J, the junction kept 6 bases outside the gene matches. The CDR3 spans 13 residues. The CDR3 nucleotides are TGTGCCATTTCCCGGGACAGGGACACTGAAGCTTTCTTT. As protein: CAISRDRDTEAFF.

The chain combines TRBV7-2 with TRBJ1-1; D gene uncertain. The CDR3 totals 13 residues. Germline CDR1 is SGHTA and CDR2 is FQGNSA. V gave up 3 bases and J gave up 4 bases, with 9 bases separating them. The CDR3 coding sequence is TGTGCCAGCAGCTTCGGGGAGCTCACTGAAGCTTTCTTT. This encodes CASSFGELTEAFF.

J is TRBJ2-3 and V is TRBV19, with TRBD1 as a possible D gene (6 bases). Trimming shortened V by 6 bases and J by 1 base, and 14 bases separated the two germline ends. Germline CDR1 is LNHDA and CDR2 is SQIVND (reference sequence). The CDR3 has 15 amino acids. CDR3 DNA: TGTGCCAGTAGAGGGGGTTCTCCCCGCACAGATACGCAGTATTTT. This gives the protein CASRGGSPRTDTQYF.

The chain is built from TRBV30 and TRBJ1-1; D call uncertain. The CDR3 loop spans 13 amino acids. The ends were cut back, 3 bases at V and 2 bases at J, with 10 bases in the middle. The germline CDR1 and CDR2 sequences are GTSNPN and SVGIG (reference sequence). CDR3 nucleotide sequence: TGTGCCTGGAGCAAAGGGAGCAACACTGAAGCTTTCTTT. Protein sequence: CAWSKGSNTEAFF.

The chain's CDR3 is CASSLGAYGYTF. DNA of the CDR3: TGTGCCAGCAGCTTGGGGGCCTATGGCTACACCTTC. The chain joins TRBV11-2 to TRBJ1-2; the D gene is possibly TRBD1 (6 bases). Deletions cut 3 bases from V and 4 bases from J, with 6 bases between. Germline V gives CDR1 SGHAT, CDR2 FQNNGV. The CDR3 consists of 12 residues.